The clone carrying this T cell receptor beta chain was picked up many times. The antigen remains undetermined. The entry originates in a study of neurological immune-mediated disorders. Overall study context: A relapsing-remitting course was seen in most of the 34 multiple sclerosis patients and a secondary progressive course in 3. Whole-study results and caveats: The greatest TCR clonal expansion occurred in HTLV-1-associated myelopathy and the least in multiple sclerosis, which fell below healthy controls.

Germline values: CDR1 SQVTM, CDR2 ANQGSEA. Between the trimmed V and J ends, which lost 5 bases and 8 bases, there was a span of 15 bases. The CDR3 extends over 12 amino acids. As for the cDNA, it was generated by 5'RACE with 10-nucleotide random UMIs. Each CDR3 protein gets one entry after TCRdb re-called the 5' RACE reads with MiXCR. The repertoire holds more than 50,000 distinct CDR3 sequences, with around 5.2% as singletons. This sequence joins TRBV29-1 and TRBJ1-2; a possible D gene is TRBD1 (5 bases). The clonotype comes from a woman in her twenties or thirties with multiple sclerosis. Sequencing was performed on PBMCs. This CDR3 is CSVPRGGNGYTF. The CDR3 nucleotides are TGCAGCGTTCCCCGGGGGGGTAACGGCTACACCTTC.